This is a list of T cell receptor beta chains from one sample in a study of blood T cell repertoires in COVID-19. This table comes from immunoSEQ multiplex PCR, and its TCRdb copy is limited to in-frame clones, with some not included. The data contain over 120,000 clones, approximately 84% of them singletons. The source material was peripheral blood. The receptors come from a human donor in a cohort sampled during active COVID-19. Both conserved end residues are part of each CDR3. The D gene is left open where the match is weak. Clone size is shown for a subset of rows, as once, few, many or a class of expanded clone.

D	size	V	J	DNA	CDR3
TRBD1	few	TRBV2	TRBJ2-1	TGTGCCAGCAGTGCGACAGGGACCGGGGAGCAGTTCTTC	CASSATGTGEQFF
NA	once	TRBV2	TRBJ2-1	TGTGCCAGCACCGAGCGCTTGCAGAGTTACAATGAGCAGTTCTTC	CASTERLQSYNEQFF
NA	NA	TRBV19	TRBJ1-2	TGTGCCAGTAGTCCCCTCGGGGGTCCGTCTAACTATGGCTACACCTTC	CASSPLGGPSNYGYTF
TRBD1	NA	TRBV14	TRBJ1-2	TGTGCCAGCAGCCAAGATGAGACAGGGCTCTATGGCTACACCTTC	CASSQDETGLYGYTF
TRBD2	many	TRBV2	TRBJ2-3	TGTGCCAGCAGTGTGGGTGAGGCGGGGGGGTTTAATACGCAGTATTTT	CASSVGEAGGFNTQYF
TRBD1	NA	TRBV6-5	TRBJ1-6	TGTGCCAGCAGCGCCGACAGGGGAGGGCCTTCACCCCTCCACTTT	CASSADRGGPSPLHF
NA	NA	TRBV5-1	TRBJ1-1	TGCGCCAGCAGCATGGGCGATACGAACACTGAAGCTTTCTTT	CASSMGDTNTEAFF
TRBD1	NA	TRBV7-2	TRBJ2-7	TGTGCCAGCAGCTTGACGACAGGGATCCAGTACGAGCAGTACTTC	CASSLTTGIQYEQYF
TRBD1	NA	TRBV10-3	TRBJ1-1	TGTGCCATCAGCCTGGGACAGATGAACACTGAAGCTTTCTTT	CAISLGQMNTEAFF
TRBD2	NA	TRBV10-3	TRBJ2-1	TGTGCCATCAGTGAGCCCGAAGCGGGGAACAATGAGCAGTTCTTC	CAISEPEAGNNEQFF
TRBD2	NA	TRBV9	TRBJ2-3	TGTGCCAGCAGCGTTTCAGCGGGGGGGGGCACAGATACGCAGTATTTT	CASSVSAGGGTDTQYF
NA	NA	TRBV6-5	TRBJ2-3	TGTGCCAGCCAGGACTTAGATACGCAGTATTTT	CASQDLDTQYF
TRBD1	NA	TRBV19	TRBJ2-6	TGTGCCAGTAGTATGGGGACAGGGGGCTCTGGGGCCAACGTCCTGACTTTC	CASSMGTGGSGANVLTF
NA	few	TRBV14	TRBJ2-2	TGTGCCAGCAGCCAAGTCCAGGGAAGGACCACCGGGGAGCTGTTTTTT	CASSQVQGRTTGELFF
TRBD2	NA	TRBV5-1	TRBJ2-3	TGCGCCAGCAGGACTAGCGGGATCGACGATACGCAGTATTTT	CASRTSGIDDTQYF
TRBD1	NA	TRBV6-5	TRBJ1-1	TGTGCCACAAAACAGGGGCACACTGAAGCTTTTTTT	CATKQGHTEAFF
TRBD1	NA	TRBV9	TRBJ2-2	TGTGCCAGCAGCGTAACTACAGGGGTCAGGGAAACCGGGGAGCTGTTTTTT	CASSVTTGVRETGELFF
TRBD2	NA	TRBV11-3	TRBJ2-1	TGTGCCAGCAGCCAAACTAGCGGGAGGAGGCATGAGCAGTTCTTC	CASSQTSGRRHEQFF
TRBD1	NA	TRBV7-8	TRBJ1-5	TGTGCCAGCAGCCCCCGCACAGGGGTCGGGTTTGATCAGCCCCAGCATTTT	CASSPRTGVGFDQPQHF
NA	NA	TRBV9	TRBJ1-4	TGTGCCAGCAGCGCTGGGGGGGCGGCGGGTGAAAAACTGTTTTTT	CASSAGGAAGEKLFF
NA	NA	TRBV7-9	TRBJ1-1	TGTGCCAGCAGCCCCCTGCGGGGGTTAACCACTGAAGCTTTCTTT	CASSPLRGLTTEAFF
NA	NA	TRBV6-2/TRBV6-3	TRBJ2-3	TGTGCCAGCAGTTGGACAGCGTACACAGATACGCAGTATTTT	CASSWTAYTDTQYF
TRBD2	NA	TRBV28	TRBJ2-3	TGTGCCAGCAGTCCCTCCGCGTCTAGCGGGAGAAGTCATACGCAGTATTTT	CASSPSASSGRSHTQYF
TRBD1	NA	TRBV2	TRBJ1-6	TGTGCCAGCAGTGGGGACAGTGGTTCACCCCTCCACTTT	CASSGDSGSPLHF
NA	NA	TRBV29-1	TRBJ2-5	TGCAGCGTTGAAGGGGCACCGCGCCTCGAGGAGACCCAGTACTTC	CSVEGAPRLEETQYF
NA	NA	TRBV5-4	TRBJ2-2	TGTGCCAGCAGCTTGGTGCGGAACACCGGGGAGCTGTTTTTT	CASSLVRNTGELFF
TRBD1	NA	TRBV19	TRBJ1-5	TGTGCCAGTAGTACCTCCGGGACAGTTAGCAATCAGCCCCAGCATTTT	CASSTSGTVSNQPQHF
TRBD2	NA	TRBV6-5	TRBJ2-1	TGTGCCAGCAGGTGGGGTAGCGGGGCCCAAGGGGGGCAGTTCTTC	CASRWGSGAQGGQFF
NA	NA	TRBV21-1	TRBJ1-1	TGTGCCAGCAGCAGTGGGCAGGGGGTACTGGAGAACACTGAAGCTTTCTTT	CASSSGQGVLENTEAFF
TRBD1	NA	TRBV6-5	TRBJ1-2	TGTGCCAGCAGCAGGGGACAGCAGAATGGCTACACCTTC	CASSRGQQNGYTF
NA	once	TRBV6-5	TRBJ1-5	TGTGCCAGCCGGTGGAGGGTACACCAGCCCCAGCATTTT	CASRWRVHQPQHF
NA	NA	TRBV5-1	TRBJ1-5	TGCGCCAGCAGCTTGGAAAACGCCGCGGGTCAGCCCCAGCATTTT	CASSLENAAGQPQHF
NA	NA	TRBV3-1/TRBV3-2	TRBJ2-7	TGTGCCAGCAGCCAAGATCTGACAGCTTTCTCCTACGAGCAGTACTTC	CASSQDLTAFSYEQYF
NA	once	TRBV29-1	TRBJ1-4	TGCAGCGTTGAAGGGGGGGGAGAAAAACTGTTTTTT	CSVEGGGEKLFF
TRBD1	NA	TRBV6-2/TRBV6-3	TRBJ2-2	TGTGCCAGCAGCCTACAGGGGGGTCGTGCCACCGGGGAGCTGTTTTTT	CASSLQGGRATGELFF
NA	NA	TRBV11-1	TRBJ2-1	TGTGCCAGCAGCTTAGTCCTAGCAAATGAGCAGTTCTTC	CASSLVLANEQFF
NA	NA	TRBV5-1	TRBJ1-1	TGCGCCAGCAGCCAGGGCCCCCGAGGTGGCAGGGGTGTACGAGCTTTCTTT	CASSQGPRGGRGVRAFF